Listed below are T cell receptor beta chains from one sample, sequenced in a study of blood T cell repertoires in COVID-19. TCRdb keeps only in-frame clones here, not all; method: immunoSEQ multiplex PCR. Of approximately 66,000 clones listed, around nine tenths are singletons. Input material: peripheral blood. The source is a woman between 50 and 59 years old with active or convalescent COVID-19. The CDR3 runs from the conserved cysteine through the conserved F or W. Each record gives: D gene, V gene, J gene, clone size, CDR3 length, CDR3 DNA, CDR3 protein. D genes are given only for firm matches. Expanded clones are given a class, and other clones once, few, many or no size at all.

TRBD2	TRBV3-1/TRBV3-2	TRBJ2-5	NA	16	TGTGCCAGCAGCCAGGCTAGCGGGAGTGGTAGGGAGACCCAGTACTTC	CASSQASGSGRETQYF
NA	TRBV2	TRBJ2-3	NA	11	TGTGCCAGTGTAGAGGCAGATACGCAGTATTTT	CASVEADTQYF
TRBD1	TRBV29-1	TRBJ1-2	NA	13	TGCAGCGTTGCAGGGGGTGAAGCAGGTGGCTACACCTTC	CSVAGGEAGGYTF
TRBD2	TRBV29-1	TRBJ2-3	NA	14	TGCAGCGTCGGATCGGGAGGACGCACAGATACGCAGTATTTT	CSVGSGGRTDTQYF
TRBD1	TRBV3-1/TRBV3-2	TRBJ1-3	few	14	TGTGCCAGCAGCATGGACAGGCCCGGAAACACCATATATTTT	CASSMDRPGNTIYF
TRBD2	TRBV19	TRBJ2-2	NA	17	TGTGCCAGTAGTACCCTTACTAGCGGACCCAACACCGGGGAGCTGTTTTTT	CASSTLTSGPNTGELFF
NA	TRBV6-1	TRBJ2-7	few	13	TGTGCCAGCAGTGAGGACAGTCACTACGAGCAGTACTTC	CASSEDSHYEQYF
NA	TRBV7-3	TRBJ1-1	NA	13	TGTGCCAGCAGCCCACAGGGTATTAATGAAGCTTTCTTT	CASSPQGINEAFF
NA	TRBV5-1	TRBJ1-1	NA	12	TGCGCCAGCAGCCGGGACACCACTGAAGCTTTCTTT	CASSRDTTEAFF
NA	TRBV5-4	TRBJ1-2	NA	11	TGTGCCAGCAACTCAGGGTACGGCTACACCTTC	CASNSGYGYTF
TRBD2	TRBV30	TRBJ2-2	NA	15	TGTGCCTGGAGTTGGACTAGCGGGAACACCGGGGAGCTGTTTTTT	CAWSWTSGNTGELFF
TRBD1	TRBV27	TRBJ1-1	NA	15	TGTGCCAGCGGTCCTGGCGACAGGGATATAGGTGAAGCTTTCTTT	CASGPGDRDIGEAFF
TRBD1	TRBV10-3	TRBJ2-7	NA	12	TGTGCCATCGCAGGGGGCACCTACGAGCAGTACTTC	CAIAGGTYEQYF
TRBD1	TRBV6-5	TRBJ1-1	NA	16	TGTGCCAGCAGTTTCCAACCCGGGACAGGGAACACTGAAGCTTTCTTT	CASSFQPGTGNTEAFF
NA	TRBV11-3	TRBJ1-1	NA	14	TGTGCCAGCAGCTCGGGGACTAAGTACACTGAAGCTTTCTTT	CASSSGTKYTEAFF
NA	TRBV2	TRBJ1-2	NA	13	TGTGCCAGCAGTGGTCCCACAGGCTCGGGCTACACCTTC	CASSGPTGSGYTF
NA	TRBV5-5	TRBJ1-1	NA	14	TGTGCCAGCAGCTTAATAGTTCTGGTTACTGAAGCTTTCTTT	CASSLIVLVTEAFF
NA	TRBV6-1	TRBJ2-1	NA	16	TGTGCCAGCAGTGAGGAACAGGGTTTCAGCTACAATGAGCAGTTCTTC	CASSEEQGFSYNEQFF
NA	TRBV12-2	TRBJ2-1	NA	15	TGTGCAAGTCGCTTCCTAGGAAAGGGACAGGGGGAGCAGTTCTTC	CASRFLGKGQGEQFF
NA	TRBV5-1	TRBJ1-1	once	13	TGCGCCAGCACCACGTTAGGGGCCACTGAAGCTTTCTTT	CASTTLGATEAFF
NA	TRBV25-1	TRBJ2-4	NA	12	TGTGCCAGCAGGCAGGGGTATGGCATTCAGTACTTC	CASRQGYGIQYF
TRBD1	TRBV30	TRBJ1-2	few	14	TGTGCCTGGAGTGTATTCGGGACAGTTTATGGCTACACCTTC	CAWSVFGTVYGYTF
NA	TRBV21-1	TRBJ1-1	once	17	TGTGCCAGCAGCAAAGTAAGGATTTGGCGGGGGGACACTGAAGCTTTCTTT	CASSKVRIWRGDTEAFF
TRBD1	TRBV15	TRBJ1-1	NA	15	TGTGCCACCAGACGTTTAGACAGGGGGAGCACTGAAGCTTTCTTT	CATRRLDRGSTEAFF
NA	TRBV6-4	TRBJ1-1	NA	13	TGTGCCAGCAGTGAGGGGGCGAACACTGAAGCTTTCTTT	CASSEGANTEAFF
NA	TRBV7-2	TRBJ2-3	NA	16	TGTGCCAGCAGCAAACGGGCGGGTACTAGCACAGATACGCAGTATTTT	CASSKRAGTSTDTQYF
TRBD2	TRBV7-6	TRBJ2-3	once	16	TGTGCCAGCAGCTTCGTAGCGGGAGTGAGCACAGATACGCAGTATTTT	CASSFVAGVSTDTQYF
TRBD1	TRBV13	TRBJ2-1	NA	14	TGTGCCAGCAAAGGACAGGGAGAGAGAAATGAGCAGTTCTTC	CASKGQGERNEQFF
NA	TRBV2	TRBJ1-1	NA	15	TGTGCCAGCAGAGACCGGGCCTTGGGGGGCACTGAAGCTTTCTTT	CASRDRALGGTEAFF
TRBD2	TRBV9	TRBJ2-5	once	14	TGTGCCAGCAGCGTCACGACTAGCTGGGAGACCCAGTACTTC	CASSVTTSWETQYF
TRBD2	TRBV4-1	TRBJ2-7	once	17	TGCGCCAGCAGCCAACGGATAGCGGGAGCCCTATCCTACGAGCAGTACTTC	CASSQRIAGALSYEQYF
NA	TRBV6-5	TRBJ2-2	NA	15	TGTGCCAGCAGTTATGAGGCAGGAGGCACCGGGGAGCTGTTTTTT	CASSYEAGGTGELFF
NA	TRBV14	TRBJ1-1	NA	13	TGTGCCAGCAGCCGGGGCCTGAACACTGAAGCTTTCTTT	CASSRGLNTEAFF
TRBD2	TRBV9	TRBJ2-5	NA	14	TGTGCCAGCAGCACGGGACTAGCTGGAGGGACCCAGTACTTC	CASSTGLAGGTQYF
NA	TRBV19	TRBJ2-2	NA	17	TGTGCCAGTAGTATAAGGGGGACTACCAGCTTCACCGGGGAGCTGTTTTTT	CASSIRGTTSFTGELFF
NA	TRBV7-8	TRBJ2-7	NA	14	TGTGCCAGCGGAGGTAGCGGACCTGGGGGCGAGCAGTACTTC	CASGGSGPGGEQYF
NA	TRBV10-3	TRBJ1-3	NA	12	TGTGCCATTCAGGGGACTGGAAACACCATATATTTT	CAIQGTGNTIYF
TRBD2	TRBV6-1	TRBJ2-5	NA	15	TGTGCCAGCAGTGAAACTAGCGGCGCCCTTCTGGCCCAGTACTTC	CASSETSGALLAQYF
NA	TRBV2	TRBJ2-1	NA	16	TGTGCCAGCAGTGTTGAAAGGGGTTGGTCCTACAATGAGCAGTTCTTC	CASSVERGWSYNEQFF
NA	TRBV5-1	TRBJ1-1	NA	15	TGCGCCAGCAGCTCCGGAATGGGCCGAAGGACTGAAGCTTTCTTT	CASSSGMGRRTEAFF
TRBD2	TRBV14	TRBJ2-7	NA	15	TGTGCCAGCAGCCAAAGGACTAGCGGGGATGGAGAGCAGTACTTC	CASSQRTSGDGEQYF
TRBD1	TRBV5-4	TRBJ1-2	once	14	TGTGCCAGCAGCTACCGACAGGGGAGGGATGGCTACACCTTC	CASSYRQGRDGYTF
TRBD2	TRBV5-5	TRBJ2-1	NA	15	TGTGCCAGCAGCTTAGGACTAGCGGGCCACAATGAGCAGTTCTTC	CASSLGLAGHNEQFF
TRBD1	TRBV28	TRBJ2-1	NA	17	TGTGCCAGCACCGCCCTACAAGGACAGGGGCAAGGGGGTGAGCAGTTCTTC	CASTALQGQGQGGEQFF
NA	TRBV9	TRBJ2-6	NA	14	TGTGCCAGCAGTGGAGTCGCTGGGGCCAACGTCCTGACTTTC	CASSGVAGANVLTF
NA	TRBV10-3	TRBJ1-4	NA	13	TGTGCCACTACGGGACACGACCTTGAAAAACTGTTTTTT	CATTGHDLEKLFF
TRBD1	TRBV7-3	TRBJ1-1	NA	15	TGTGCCAGCAGCCTGGGACAGCTAATACACACTGAAGCTTTCTTT	CASSLGQLIHTEAFF
NA	TRBV19	TRBJ1-2	NA	18	TGTGCCAGTAGTATAGACGGCGGGGATTTAACCTCGAACTATGGCTACACCTTC	CASSIDGGDLTSNYGYTF
NA	TRBV7-9	TRBJ2-1	NA	19	TGTGCCAGCAGCTCTACTACTACCGGGACTTCGAGCTCCTACAATGAGCAGTTCTTC	CASSSTTTGTSSSYNEQFF
NA	TRBV5-1	TRBJ2-7	NA	15	TGCGCCAGCAGCTTGGAGGGGCGGTACTCCTACGAGCAGTACTTC	CASSLEGRYSYEQYF
NA	TRBV9	TRBJ1-1	NA	14	TGTGCCAGCAGCGTAGGAGCACTGAACACTGAAGCTTTCTTT	CASSVGALNTEAFF
NA	TRBV10-2	TRBJ1-2	few	13	TGCGCCAGCAGTGAACAGGAGAGGTCTGGCTACACCTTC	CASSEQERSGYTF
TRBD1	TRBV5-6	TRBJ1-3	NA	15	TGTGCCAGCAGCGAGGACAGGGGGCCTGGAAACACCATATATTTT	CASSEDRGPGNTIYF
NA	TRBV4-2	TRBJ1-5	NA	13	TGTGCCAGCAGCCAAGATACAGGTCAGCCCCAGCATTTT	CASSQDTGQPQHF
NA	TRBV27	TRBJ1-5	NA	14	TGTGCCAGCAGTACTCCAGGGGAGAATCAGCCCCAGCATTTT	CASSTPGENQPQHF
NA	TRBV28	TRBJ1-2	NA	14	TGTGCCAGCAGTTTACGGACACCTTACTATGGCTACACCTTC	CASSLRTPYYGYTF
NA	TRBV27	TRBJ2-7	NA	14	TGTGCCAGCAGCCCAGGTTATTGGGCGGGGGAGCAGTACTTC	CASSPGYWAGEQYF
NA	TRBV9	TRBJ1-2	NA	13	TGTGCCAGCAGCCCGTCCGGGGACTATGGCTACACCTTC	CASSPSGDYGYTF
TRBD2	TRBV5-1	TRBJ2-3	NA	16	TGCGCCAGCAGCCCGGGACTAGCGGGCCTCACAGATACGCAGTATTTT	CASSPGLAGLTDTQYF
TRBD2	TRBV6-1	TRBJ2-5	NA	17	TGTGCCAGCAGTGAAATAGCGGGAGGGCGAGGAAAAGAGACCCAGTACTTC	CASSEIAGGRGKETQYF